This T cell receptor (beta chain) was documented in a study of lymphopenia after photon versus proton radiotherapy (dated by TCRdb to between 2018 and 2020). Study-wide context: Photon and proton radiation therapy were compared by the study for their immunological effects in patients with gastrointestinal tumors who developed high-grade lymphopenia. The goal of the study was to characterize the differences between the two radiation modalities in how they affect the immune system. A cohort of around 18 patients with gastrointestinal tumors who received either photon or proton therapy and subsequently developed lymphopenia was included.

The germline V gene (reference sequence) yields GTSNPN for CDR1 and SVGIG for CDR2. The trim is 0 bases for V and 6 bases for J, with a gap of 17 bases between the germline ends. Its CDR3 holds 15 amino acids, cysteine through phenylalanine. The DNA shown is the 45-base CDR3, in frame from base 1. This clone came up once. Its antigen has not been determined. The record has no base qualities; no much larger clone is one base away. General study outcomes and caveats: After the lymphocyte count nadir, repertoires from photon-treated patients showed oligoclonal expansion, particularly of CD8+ Temra cells, and this expansion drove the decline in diversity. Across the cohort, among patients who died, a greater drop in TCR diversity after the nadir was inversely correlated with overall survival time. The survival association was assessed only in patients who died, and better survival with proton therapy was presented by the authors as a possibility rather than a demonstrated result. During treatment, patients who received proton therapy stayed relatively stable, whereas patients who received photon therapy lost naive T cells and TCR diversity and gained effector/memory populations.

To prepare the library, the immunoSEQ multiplex PCR assay was applied. T cell repertoires were profiled with deep sequencing of rearranged TCR beta loci together with multiparametric flow cytometry. What TCRdb holds here is the immuneACCESS table cut down to in-frame rearrangements. Part of the clones is not present; checked against another copy, under half of the missing clones reflect an unresolved V gene, and the others are unexplained. Across this sample there are 45,000 to 65,000 clones, with around 82% seen only once. Roughly 27% of the sample is held by the ten biggest clonotypes. The chain employs TRBV30 and TRBJ1-2, with TRBD1 tentatively as D gene (6 bases match). The sequence was collected from a man in his fifties with gastric cancer. Sequencing used peripheral blood, obtained from a patient treated with photon-based radiotherapy. For the CDR3, the sequence is CAWSVGTLHGDGYTF. The nucleotides read TGTGCCTGGAGTGTGGGGACACTCCACGGGGATGGCTACACCTTC.